This T cell receptor (beta chain) comes out of a study of shared clonotypes between healthy human individuals. Study-level points and caveats: Generation probabilities were higher for clonotypes shared across all four sorted-subset donors than for unshared ones.

Trimming removed 2 bases at V and 5 bases at J, with 10 bases between. This CDR3 contains 14 residues. From germline, CDR1 is GTSNPN and CDR2 SVGIG (reference sequence). Clones were sequenced by immunoSEQ multiplex PCR, and TCRdb holds only the in-frame ones, with some missing. The sample contains 850,000 to 1,200,000 clones, around 76% of which appear only once. In regard to this clone: The antigen remains undetermined.

The origin of this receptor is a man between 18 and 29 years old in good health. The chain is built from TRBV30 and TRBJ1-6; D is perhaps TRBD1 (6 bases). Sequenced material: memory CD4+ T cells sorted from blood. Subset defined: CD45RA-negative fraction. CDR3 nucleotides: TGTGCCTGGAGTCCCGGGGGCAATAATTCACCCCTCCACTTT. This codes for CAWSPGGNNSPLHF.